This TCR beta chain emerged from a study of cytomegalovirus exposure and HLA in healthy donors. Study-wide findings and caveats: Segments of the TCR beta V type were, in most cases, productive about 87% or about 30% of the time in an earlier analysis. As a later analysis revealed, most CMV-associated TCR beta chains appeared HLA-restricted. In a later analysis, TCR beta V- and J-gene trimming showed a link to a missense DCLRE1C variant. After further analysis at a later stage, roughly 16,000 TCR beta sequences were associated with HLA alleles at 0.05 false discovery rate.

There are 13 residues in the CDR3. The V and J ends lost 1 base and 2 bases respectively, with 6 bases between them. Per the germline V gene, CDR1 is SQVTM and CDR2 is ANQGSEA. A multiplex PCR was run with 60 Vbeta primers and 13 Jbeta primers. Repertoires were generated with immunoSEQ multiplex PCR, while TCRdb's copy carries only in-frame clones and drops some. This sample carries 95,000 to 150,000 clones, about 85% of them seen once, and the ten largest clones take 0.24%. As to this clone: The antigen is undetermined.

The gene calls are TRBV29-1 and TRBJ1-3, with D unclear. This clonotype was sampled from a man aged 50 to 60 in good health and CMV-seronegative. Sequencing was performed on PBMCs. The CDR3 DNA is TGCAGCGTTGAAGCGGGGACTGGAAACACCATATATTTT. Its protein product is CSVEAGTGNTIYF. Based on the CDR3 plus reference TRBV29-1 and TRBJ1-3, the full variable domain is SAVISQKPSRDICQRGTSLTIQCQVDSQVTMMFWYRQQPGQSLTLIATANQGSEATYESGFVIDKFPISRPNLTFSTLTVSNMSPEDSSIYLCSVEAGTGNTIYFGEGSWLTVV.